This TCR beta chain was captured in a study of neurological immune-mediated disorders. TCRdb recomputed calls from the 5' RACE reads with MiXCR, one row per CDR3 protein. The repertoire consists of roughly 50,000 distinct CDR3 sequences, with 9.5% to 15% occurring once and the leading ten covering approximately 10%. Specified time point: longitudinal time-point 3. This CDR3 has 16 amino acids. The germline V gene encodes CDR1 KGHDR and CDR2 SFDVKD. Losses at the gene ends were 3 bases for V and 2 bases for J; bases not matched to a gene: 4. In regard to this clonotype: Possible read error: a much larger clone is one base away.

The sequenced material came from PBMCs. The chain couples TRBV24-1 to TRBJ2-3; 10 bases align to TRBD1. This TCR derives from a male donor with HTLV-1-associated myelopathy (HAM/TSP). The CDR3 DNA is TGTGCCACCAGTGATGCCGGGACAGGGGACACAGATACGCAGTATTTT. Translation: CATSDAGTGDTDTQYF.